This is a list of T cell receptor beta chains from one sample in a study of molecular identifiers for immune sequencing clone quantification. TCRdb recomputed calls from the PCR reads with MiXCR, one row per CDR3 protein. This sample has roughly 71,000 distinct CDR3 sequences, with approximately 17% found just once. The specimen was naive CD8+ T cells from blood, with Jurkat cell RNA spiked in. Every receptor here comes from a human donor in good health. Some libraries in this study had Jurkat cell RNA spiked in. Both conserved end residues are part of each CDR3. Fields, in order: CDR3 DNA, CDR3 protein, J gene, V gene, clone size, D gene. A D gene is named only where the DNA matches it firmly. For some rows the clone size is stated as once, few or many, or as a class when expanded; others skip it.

TGCGCCAGCAGCCAAGAAGGAGTAGGGCAGACCCAGTACTTC | CASSQEGVGQTQYF | TRBJ2-5 | TRBV4-1 | - | -
TGTGCCAGCAGCTTGGGAGGGGGCCCTGGCGGGAGTTATGAGCAGTTCTTC | CASSLGGGPGGSYEQFF | TRBJ2-1 | TRBV11-3 | - | -
TGTGCCACCAGCTCCTTCGAGGGGGCCAACGTCCTGACTTTC | CATSSFEGANVLTF | TRBJ2-6 | TRBV15 | many | -
TGTGCCAGCAGCTTAGCGGGGGACTCCTACAATGAGCAGTTCTTC | CASSLAGDSYNEQFF | TRBJ2-1 | TRBV7-2 | many | -
TGCAGCGTTGAATCCGTGATTGGCTACACCTTC | CSVESVIGYTF | TRBJ1-2 | TRBV29-1 | many | -
TGTGCCAGCAGCTTGAGGGCAGCAGAGACCCAGTACTTC | CASSLRAAETQYF | TRBJ2-5 | TRBV5-4 | many | -
TGCAGTGCTAGGGCTCTTGGGAGGTCCTACAATGAGCAGTTCTTC | CSARALGRSYNEQFF | TRBJ2-1 | TRBV20-1 | - | -
TGCGCCAGCAGCCAAGAACCGGGACAGGGAGGGAACACTGAAGCTTTCTTT | CASSQEPGQGGNTEAFF | TRBJ1-1 | TRBV4-3 | - | TRBD1
TGTGCCAGCAGCTACTGGGACCGGGACGGAAGCTACACCTTC | CASSYWDRDGSYTF | TRBJ1-2 | TRBV7-9 | many | -
TGTGCCAGCAGCTCGGGACTGACCTACGAGCAGTACTTC | CASSSGLTYEQYF | TRBJ2-7 | TRBV13 | many | -
TGTGCCAGCAGCTCGCAAAAGACAGGGTTCGCTGAAGCTTTCTTT | CASSSQKTGFAEAFF | TRBJ1-1 | TRBV7-9 | many | TRBD1
TGTGCCAGCAGCTTAAGGGCAGGGGAACAGAACACTGAAGCTTTCTTT | CASSLRAGEQNTEAFF | TRBJ1-1 | TRBV7-8 | many | -
TGCGCCAGCAGCTTGGGGGAGGCTGTGAACACTGAAGCTTTCTTT | CASSLGEAVNTEAFF | TRBJ1-1 | TRBV5-1 | - | -
TGTGCCAGCAGCCCCGCCGGGGGCCGCATGGACACCATATATTTT | CASSPAGGRMDTIYF | TRBJ1-3 | TRBV7-9 | many | -
TGTGCCAGCAGTAACCTACCCGATAGAAACATTCAGTACTTC | CASSNLPDRNIQYF | TRBJ2-4 | TRBV27 | many | -
TGCGCCAGCAGCCAAGGCGATCTGATGAACACTGAAGCTTTCTTT | CASSQGDLMNTEAFF | TRBJ1-1 | TRBV4-1 | many | -
TGTGCCAGCACCGTTATGAATCAGCCCCAGCATTTT | CASTVMNQPQHF | TRBJ1-5 | TRBV21-1 | few | -
TGTGCCAGTAGTTTCGGACAGGGGAACACCGGGGAGCTGTTTTTT | CASSFGQGNTGELFF | TRBJ2-2 | TRBV19 | many | TRBD1
TGTGCCAGCAGCTTATGGCCCGGGTATAACGGGGAGCTGTTTTTT | CASSLWPGYNGELFF | TRBJ2-2 | TRBV7-9 | many | -
TGTGCCAGTCAGCGGGAGAACACCGGGGAGCTGCTTTTT | CASQRENTGELLF | TRBJ2-2 | TRBV7-6 | - | TRBD2
TGCAGTGCTAGAGAGGGGGGCCACGAGCAGTACTTC | CSAREGGHEQYF | TRBJ2-7 | TRBV20-1 | many | -
TGTGCCAGCAGCTTAGCGGCGGGGGGACGCTACGAGCAGTACTTC | CASSLAAGGRYEQYF | TRBJ2-7 | TRBV7-6 | many | TRBD2
TGCAGTGTTATATCCGGGGACCGCCGCACAGATACGCAGTATTTT | CSVISGDRRTDTQYF | TRBJ2-3 | TRBV20-1 | few | -
TGTGCCAGCAAACCCCTGAGCTCCTATAATTCACCCCTCCACTTT | CASKPLSSYNSPLHF | TRBJ1-6 | TRBV27 | many | -
TGTGCCAGCAGCTACGGACAGGGGGCGCACGAGCAGTACTTC | CASSYGQGAHEQYF | TRBJ2-7 | TRBV5-6 | - | TRBD1
TGTGCCAGCAGTTCCGTGAATCAGCCCCAGCATTTT | CASSSVNQPQHF | TRBJ1-5 | TRBV27 | many | -
TGTGCCAGTAGTATCTCACAGGGGGCCGTAGATACGCAGTATTTT | CASSISQGAVDTQYF | TRBJ2-3 | TRBV19 | few | TRBD1
TGTGCCAGCAGCTTAGCGGGGGACTGGAAGAATGGCAATGAGCAGTTCTTC | CASSLAGDWKNGNEQFF | TRBJ2-1 | TRBV7-9 | - | -
TGTGCCAGCAGTCCTCGGATCTCGTTGGGTATTCGCACAGATATGCCGTATTTT | CASSPRISLGIRTDMPYF | TRBJ2-3 | TRBV27 | few | -
TGTGCCAGCAGTTATTGGGGGGCCGCCCTGAACACTGAAGCTTTCTTT | CASSYWGAALNTEAFF | TRBJ1-1 | TRBV6-2/TRBV6-3 | - | -
TGCAGTGCTAGACCCCGGGACAGGGTTGTATTCTACGAGCAGTACTTC | CSARPRDRVVFYEQYF | TRBJ2-7 | TRBV20-1 | many | TRBD1
TGTGCCAGCAGCTCGGACCTTTACAATGAGCAGTTCTTC | CASSSDLYNEQFF | TRBJ2-1 | TRBV7-2 | many | -
TGCAGCGGATGGGGGACAGGGGCCGACACTGAAGCTTTCTTT | CSGWGTGADTEAFF | TRBJ1-1 | TRBV29-1 | many | TRBD1
TGCGCCAGCAGCTTGAAGTTTCAGGGCGGCACTGAAGCTTTCTTT | CASSLKFQGGTEAFF | TRBJ1-1 | TRBV5-1 | many | -
TGTGCCAGCAGCGTAGCTGCAGGGAGCATCACAGATACGCAGTATTTT | CASSVAAGSITDTQYF | TRBJ2-3 | TRBV9 | many | -
TGTGCCAGCAGTGAGAAGCGGAGGAGCTCCTACGAGCAGTACTTC | CASSEKRRSSYEQYF | TRBJ2-7 | TRBV6-1 | few | -
TGCAGTGCTCCTCCACGGGACCCCGAAACTAGCGGGAGGGTAACAGATACGCAGTATTTT | CSAPPRDPETSGRVTDTQYF | TRBJ2-3 | TRBV20-1 | many | TRBD2
TGTGCCAGCACCCTGGGGGGCCAGTATAAGGTGGGCCTCCACTTT | CASTLGGQYKVGLHF | TRBJ1-6 | TRBV7-8 | many | -
TGTGCCAGCAGCCCTAGCGGGGGCACCGGGGAGCTGTTTTTT | CASSPSGGTGELFF | TRBJ2-2 | TRBV7-6 | - | TRBD2
TGTGCTAGTGGTTTGGGCTGGGACGAGCAGTACTTC | CASGLGWDEQYF | TRBJ2-7 | TRBV12-5 | - | -
TGTGCCAGCAGCGCCCGGATAGCAAACACTGAAGCTTTCTTT | CASSARIANTEAFF | TRBJ1-1 | TRBV7-9 | many | -